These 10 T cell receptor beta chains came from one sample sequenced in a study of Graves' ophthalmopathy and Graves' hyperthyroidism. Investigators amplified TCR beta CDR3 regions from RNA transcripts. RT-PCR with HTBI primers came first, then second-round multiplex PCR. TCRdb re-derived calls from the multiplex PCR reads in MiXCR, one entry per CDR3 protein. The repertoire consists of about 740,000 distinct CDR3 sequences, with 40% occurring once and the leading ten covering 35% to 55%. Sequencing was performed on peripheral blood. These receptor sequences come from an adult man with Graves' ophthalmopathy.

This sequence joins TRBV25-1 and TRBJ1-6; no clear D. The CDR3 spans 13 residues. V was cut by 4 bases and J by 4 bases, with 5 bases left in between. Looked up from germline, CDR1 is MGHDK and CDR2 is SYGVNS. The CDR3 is CASSVTYNSPLHF. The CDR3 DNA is TGTGCCAGCAGTGTAACGTATAATTCACCCCTCCACTTT.

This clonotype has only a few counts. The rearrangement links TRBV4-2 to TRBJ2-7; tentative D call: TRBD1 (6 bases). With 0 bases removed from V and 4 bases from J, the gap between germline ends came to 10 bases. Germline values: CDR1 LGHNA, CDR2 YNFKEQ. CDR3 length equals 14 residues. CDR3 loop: CASSQDQQGYEQYF. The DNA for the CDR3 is TGTGCCAGCAGCCAAGATCAACAGGGTTACGAGCAGTACTTC.

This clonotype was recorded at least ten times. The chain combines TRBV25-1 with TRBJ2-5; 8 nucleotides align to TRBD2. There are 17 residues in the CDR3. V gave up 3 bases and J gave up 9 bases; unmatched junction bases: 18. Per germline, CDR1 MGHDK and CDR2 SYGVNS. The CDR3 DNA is TGTGCCAGCAGTGATTCAGGGAGGCGGGGGGCCACGGGCGCCCAGTACTTC. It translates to CASSDSGRRGATGAQYF.

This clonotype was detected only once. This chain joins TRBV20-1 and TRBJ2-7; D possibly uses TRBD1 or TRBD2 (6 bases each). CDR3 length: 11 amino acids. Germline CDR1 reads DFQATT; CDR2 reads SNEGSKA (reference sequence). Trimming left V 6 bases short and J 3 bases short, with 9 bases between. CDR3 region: CSARGHYEQYF. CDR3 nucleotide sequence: TGCAGTGCGCGGGGACACTACGAGCAGTACTTC.

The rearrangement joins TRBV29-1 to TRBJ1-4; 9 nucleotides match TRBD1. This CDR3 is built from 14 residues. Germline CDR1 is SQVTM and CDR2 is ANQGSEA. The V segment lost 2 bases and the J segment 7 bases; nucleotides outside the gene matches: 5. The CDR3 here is CSVEYGTGREKLFF. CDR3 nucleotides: TGCAGCGTTGAATATGGGACAGGGCGTGAAAAACTGTTTTTT.

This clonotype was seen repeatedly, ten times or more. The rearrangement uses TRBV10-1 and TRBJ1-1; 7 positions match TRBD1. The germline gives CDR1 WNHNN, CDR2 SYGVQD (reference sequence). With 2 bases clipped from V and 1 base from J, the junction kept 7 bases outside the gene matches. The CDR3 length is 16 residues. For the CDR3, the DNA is TGCGCCAGCAGTGAGAGACAGGGTGTTTGGAACACTGAAGCTTTCTTT. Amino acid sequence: CASSERQGVWNTEAFF.

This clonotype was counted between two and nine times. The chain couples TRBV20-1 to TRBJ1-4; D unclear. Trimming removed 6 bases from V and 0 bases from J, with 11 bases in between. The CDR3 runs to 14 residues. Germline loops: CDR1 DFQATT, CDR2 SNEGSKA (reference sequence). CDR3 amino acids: CSAGSSATNEKLFF. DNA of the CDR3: TGCAGTGCGGGTTCCAGCGCAACTAATGAAAAACTGTTTTTT.

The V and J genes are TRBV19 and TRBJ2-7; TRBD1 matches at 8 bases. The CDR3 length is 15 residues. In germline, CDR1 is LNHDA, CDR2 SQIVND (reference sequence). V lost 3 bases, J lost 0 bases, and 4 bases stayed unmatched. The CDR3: CASSMGQDFSYEQYF. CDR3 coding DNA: TGTGCCAGTAGTATGGGACAGGACTTCTCCTACGAGCAGTACTTC.

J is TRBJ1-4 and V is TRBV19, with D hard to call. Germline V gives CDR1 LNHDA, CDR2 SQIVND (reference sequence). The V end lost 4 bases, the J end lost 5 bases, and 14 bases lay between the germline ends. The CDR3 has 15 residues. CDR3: CASSTRTGSNEKLFF. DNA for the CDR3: TGTGCCAGTAGTACCCGGACCGGGTCAAATGAAAAACTGTTTTTT.

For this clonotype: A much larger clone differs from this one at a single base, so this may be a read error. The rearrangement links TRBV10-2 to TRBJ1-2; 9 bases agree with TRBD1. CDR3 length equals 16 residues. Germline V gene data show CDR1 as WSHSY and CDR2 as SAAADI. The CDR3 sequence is CASSPIGQGSSYGYTF. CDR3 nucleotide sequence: TGTGCCAGCAGCCCAATCGGACAGGGGTCGAGCTATGGCTACACCTTC.